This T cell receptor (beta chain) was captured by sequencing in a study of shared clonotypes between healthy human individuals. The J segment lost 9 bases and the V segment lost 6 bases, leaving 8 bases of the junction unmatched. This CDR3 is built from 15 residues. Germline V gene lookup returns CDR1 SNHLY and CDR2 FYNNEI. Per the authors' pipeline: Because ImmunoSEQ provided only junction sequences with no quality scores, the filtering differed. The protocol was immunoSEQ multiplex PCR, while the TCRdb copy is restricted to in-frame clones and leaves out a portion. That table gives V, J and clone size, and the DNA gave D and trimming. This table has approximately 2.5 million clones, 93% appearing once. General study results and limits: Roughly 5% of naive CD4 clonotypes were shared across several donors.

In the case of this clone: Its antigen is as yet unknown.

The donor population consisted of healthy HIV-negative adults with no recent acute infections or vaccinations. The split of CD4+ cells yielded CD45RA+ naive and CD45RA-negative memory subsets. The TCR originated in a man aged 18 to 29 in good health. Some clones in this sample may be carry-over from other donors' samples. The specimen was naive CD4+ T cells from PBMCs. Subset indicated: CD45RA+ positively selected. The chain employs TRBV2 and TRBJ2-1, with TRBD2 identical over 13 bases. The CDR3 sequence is CASSVGTSGKSEQFF. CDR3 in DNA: TGTGCCAGCAGCGTCGGGACTAGCGGGAAGTCTGAGCAGTTCTTC. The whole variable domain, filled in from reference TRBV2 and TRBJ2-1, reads EPEVTQTPSHQVTQMGQEVILRCVPISNHLYFYWYRQILGQKVEFLVSFYNNEISEKSEIFDDQFSVERPDGSNFTLKIRSTKLEDSAMYFCASSVGTSGKSEQFFGPGTRLTVL.